This T cell receptor beta chain is drawn from a study of Ad26.COV2.S vaccination and SARS-CoV-2 variants. Treatment defined: some 19 received Ad26.COV2.S at low or high dose, single or two shots; several received placebo; per-sample allocation not given. Sample collection was performed on day 63 after the first vaccine or placebo injection. The sample holds one count of this clone. Only in-frame clones appear in the TCRdb table, and some are missing; sequencing was by immunoSEQ multiplex PCR. This sample carries some 330,000 clones, 75% to 90% of them seen once, and the ten largest clones take around 5.5%. Trimming left V 8 bases short and J 2 bases short, with 10 bases between. This CDR3 comprises 13 residues. The V gene's germline CDR1 is SNHLY and CDR2 FYNNEI.

The specimen was peripheral blood, collected in a trial of Ad26.COV2.S vaccine versus placebo. This TCR was sampled from a person between 18 and 60 years old who received the Ad26.COV2.S COVID-19 vaccine or a placebo. The rearrangement links TRBV2 to TRBJ2-4, with unresolved D. CDR3 nucleotide sequence: TGTGCCAGCTTAGGCCACTCCAAAAACATTCAGTACTTC. Its translation: CASLGHSKNIQYF.